This T cell receptor beta chain was observed in a study of T cells in Graves' hyperthyroidism and ophthalmopathy. From RNA transcripts, TCR beta CDR3 regions were amplified. The TCR CDR3 was amplified in a first-round RT-PCR using the HTBI primer set. TCRdb re-analysed the multiplex PCR reads in MiXCR, keeping a single row per CDR3 protein. The top ten clones hold over 30% of a sample with around 690,000 distinct CDR3 sequences, less than 25% of them seen once. V lost 0 bases and J lost 1, with 9 bases in between. The CDR3 sequence is 15 residues long. Germline V gene data show CDR1 as SGHTA and CDR2 as FQGTGA. This clonotype was detected many times.

The TCR comes from a man between 25 and 39 years old with Graves' ophthalmopathy. The chain recombines TRBV7-3 with TRBJ1-1; no clear D. The sample comprised blood. The CDR3 reads CASSLTGRGNTEAFF. As DNA, the CDR3 is TGTGCCAGCAGCTTAACGGGTCGGGGGAACACTGAAGCTTTCTTT.